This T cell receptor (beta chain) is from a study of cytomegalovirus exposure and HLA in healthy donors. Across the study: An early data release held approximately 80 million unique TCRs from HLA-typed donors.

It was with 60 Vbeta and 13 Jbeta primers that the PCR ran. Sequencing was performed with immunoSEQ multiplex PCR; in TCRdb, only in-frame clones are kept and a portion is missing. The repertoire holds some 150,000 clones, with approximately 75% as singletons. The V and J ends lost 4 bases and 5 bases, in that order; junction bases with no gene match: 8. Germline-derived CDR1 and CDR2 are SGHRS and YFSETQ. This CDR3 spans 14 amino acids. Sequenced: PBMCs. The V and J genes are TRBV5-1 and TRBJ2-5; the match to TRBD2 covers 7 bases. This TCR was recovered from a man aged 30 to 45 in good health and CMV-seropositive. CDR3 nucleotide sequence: TGCGCCAGCAGCCCAGGACTAGGGAGGGAGACCCAGTACTTC. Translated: CASSPGLGRETQYF.